The T cell receptor beta chain described here comes from a study of CD8 T cells in Susac syndrome (dated by TCRdb to 2018 to 2020). As for the study more broadly: Among the Susac syndrome patients who were sequenced, clinically active disease was present in over 5 and clinical remission was observed in 8 or 9. At blood withdrawal, Susac syndrome patients were therapy-naive, treated with corticosteroids (with IVIg additionally given to some), or treated with IVIg alone. Repertoire sequencing was used to test whether CD8+ T cell activation and differentiation in Susac syndrome was antigen driven.

Peripheral blood CD8+ and CD4+ T cells from healthy donors, Susac syndrome patients and multiple sclerosis patients were profiled by high-throughput TCR beta sequencing. Susac syndrome patients met recently defined diagnostic criteria for definite or probable disease. Bulk CD8+ and CD4+ T cells were purified magnetically by negative isolation, whereas CD8+ TEMRA cells were enriched by FACS. Blood was collected in EDTA tubes and processed within 24 hours, with PBMCs isolated through density gradient centrifugation. PBMCs intended for TCR sequencing were cryopreserved in liquid nitrogen and were subsequently thawed in a 37 degrees C water bath. Purity of sorted or isolated CD4+, CD8+ and CD8+ TEMRA cells was at least 90%. CDR1 and CDR2, per the germline V gene, are SGHTS and YDEGEE. Trimming costs V 6 bases and J 7 bases, and their ends lie 17 bases apart. From cysteine to phenylalanine, the CDR3 is 14 amino acids long. The CDR3 DNA has 42 bases and is translated from base 1.

RNA was extracted using the RNeasy kit, and about 0.45 to 1 microgram was reverse transcribed with random hexamers. The immunoSEQ multiplex PCR assay, which covers 54 Vbeta and 13 Jbeta segments, was used to amplify TCR beta CDR3 regions. PCR amplification bias was corrected by using a synthetic template baseline for primer optimization and computational correction. In the source study's methods: Reads were annotated to V, D and J genes according to IMGT and were analyzed with immunoSEQ Analyzer, with only productive sequences retained. Clonality was computed as one minus Shannon entropy normalized by log2 of the number of productive unique sequences. For each patient and control, public and private clones were evaluated within the 100 most prevalent clones. Susac-specific clones were defined as absent from healthy and MS cohorts, approximately 1,000 published viral clones and other ImmuneACCESS disease sequences. TCRdb ran its own pipeline on the public reads, namely fastp trimming at Q25 and MiXCR clone calling, and kept in-frame beta chains. Every CDR3 protein is listed once, alongside the most common genes and DNA of its rows. The V and J calls come from TCRdb's annotation, not from the publication. The sample includes about 150,000 distinct CDR3 sequences, with approximately 95% observed a single time. The ten most abundant clones make up roughly 0.16% of the sample.

Results the study describes overall, beyond this receptor: No clonal expansion was detected in the CD4+ T cell repertoire of Susac syndrome patients. The number of individuals in the TCR sequencing and HLA analysis was recognized as being relatively small.

With respect to this clonotype: Its recognized antigen is unknown. No base-level quality is on record; no much larger clone is a single base apart.

Sequenced: CD4+ T cells from PBMCs. The TCR comes from a human donor with Susac syndrome. The sequence is built from TRBV5-8 and TRBJ2-1; no D gene is confidently identified. The CDR3 corresponds to CASTHYTFGNEQFF. The sequenced DNA is TGTGCCAGCACCCATTACACCTTCGGGAATGAGCAGTTCTTC.